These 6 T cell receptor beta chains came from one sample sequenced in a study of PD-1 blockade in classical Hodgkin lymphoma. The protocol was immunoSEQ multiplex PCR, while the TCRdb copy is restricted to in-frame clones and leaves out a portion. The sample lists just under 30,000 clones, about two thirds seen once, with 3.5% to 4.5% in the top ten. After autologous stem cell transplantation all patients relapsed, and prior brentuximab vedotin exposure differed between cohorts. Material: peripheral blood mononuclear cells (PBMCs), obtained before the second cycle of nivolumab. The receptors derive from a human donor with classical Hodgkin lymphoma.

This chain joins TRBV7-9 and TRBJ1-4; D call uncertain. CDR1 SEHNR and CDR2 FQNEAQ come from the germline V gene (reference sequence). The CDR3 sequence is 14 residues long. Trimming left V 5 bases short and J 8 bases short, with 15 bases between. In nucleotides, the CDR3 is TGTGCCAGCAGCCTGGACGGGATGGGAGAAAAACTGTTTTTT. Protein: CASSLDGMGEKLFF.

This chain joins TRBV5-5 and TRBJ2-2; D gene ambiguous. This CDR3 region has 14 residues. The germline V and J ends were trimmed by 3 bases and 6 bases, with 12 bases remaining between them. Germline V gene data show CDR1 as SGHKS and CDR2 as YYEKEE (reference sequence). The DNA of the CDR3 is TGTGCCAGCAGCTCTCTCCGAGTAGCCGGGGAGCTGTTTTTT. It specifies CASSSLRVAGELFF.

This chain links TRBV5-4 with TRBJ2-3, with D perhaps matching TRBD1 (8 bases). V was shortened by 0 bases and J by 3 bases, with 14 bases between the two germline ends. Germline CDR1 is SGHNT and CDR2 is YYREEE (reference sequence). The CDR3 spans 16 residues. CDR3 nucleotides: TGTGCCAGCAGCTTGGACAGGGGGGGGGCGACAGATACGCAGTATTTT. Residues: CASSLDRGGATDTQYF.

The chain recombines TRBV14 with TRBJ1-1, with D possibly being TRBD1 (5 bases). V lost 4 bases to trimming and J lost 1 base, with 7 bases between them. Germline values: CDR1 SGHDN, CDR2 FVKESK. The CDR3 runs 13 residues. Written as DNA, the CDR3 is TGTGCCAGCAGCCGGCAGGGGAACACTGAAGCTTTCTTT. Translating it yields CASSRQGNTEAFF.

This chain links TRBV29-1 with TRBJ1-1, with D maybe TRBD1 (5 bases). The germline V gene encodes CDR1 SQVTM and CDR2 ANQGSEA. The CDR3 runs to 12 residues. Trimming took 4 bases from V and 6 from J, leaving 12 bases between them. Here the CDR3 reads CSVGGLAPEAFF. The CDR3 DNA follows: TGCAGCGTTGGGGGACTGGCCCCTGAAGCTTTCTTT. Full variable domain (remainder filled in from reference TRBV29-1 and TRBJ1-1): SAVISQKPSRDICQRGTSLTIQCQVDSQVTMMFWYRQQPGQSLTLIATANQGSEATYESGFVIDKFPISRPNLTFSTLTVSNMSPEDSSIYLCSVGGLAPEAFFGQGTRLTVV.

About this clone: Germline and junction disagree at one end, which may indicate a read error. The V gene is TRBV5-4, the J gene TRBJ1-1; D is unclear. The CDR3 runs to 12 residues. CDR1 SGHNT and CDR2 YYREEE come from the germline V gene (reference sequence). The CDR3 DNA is TGTGTCAGCAGCTTGGCGGACACTGAAGCTTTCTTT. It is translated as CVSSLADTEAFF.